This entry lists 9 T cell receptor beta chains sequenced from one sample in a study of tumor-infiltrating lymphocytes in primary liver carcinoma. From 400 to 550 ng total RNA, TCR beta cDNA was generated with a primer in the constant region. Libraries for TCR beta were built through three nested multiplex PCR rounds, which together made up a slightly modified ARM-PCR procedure. Both of the initial two PCR rounds ran for about 11 cycles and employed TRBV1-TRBV30 forward primers alongside a C-beta reverse primer. From the multiplex PCR reads, TCRdb called clonotypes with MiXCR, one entry per CDR3 protein. The sample comprises approximately 64,000 distinct CDR3 sequences, about 71% of which are singletons, and under 45% rests with the top ten. Both RNA and DNA were isolated together from approximately 22-30 mg of bulk tissue that had not been sorted. Sequencing used liver tumor tissue from sampling region 4. Subset: tumor region T4, right-lateral pole. The receptor source for this set is a man aged 35 to 55 with primary liver carcinoma and hepatitis B virus infection.

This chain connects TRBV10-3 to TRBJ1-5; D gene ambiguous. Trimming took 2 bases from V and 6 from J, leaving 11 bases between them. In germline, CDR1 is ENHRY, CDR2 SYGVKD. This CDR3 region has 14 residues. CDR3 in DNA: TGTGCCATCAGTGAGGTACTCCTAGGTCAGCCCCAGCATTTT. This translates into CAISEVLLGQPQHF.

The chain combines TRBV4-3 with TRBJ1-2; weak D call: TRBD1 (6 bases). V gave up 3 bases and J gave up 2 bases, with 16 bases separating them. Germline V gene lookup returns CDR1 LGHNA and CDR2 YSLEER. The CDR3 is 16 amino acids. Here the CDR3 reads CASSQAGVGRNYGYTF. CDR3 coding DNA: TGCGCCAGCAGCCAGGCAGGGGTAGGAAGGAACTATGGCTACACCTTC.

Within the sample, this clonotype is large. The V and J genes are TRBV11-3 and TRBJ2-3; no definite D call. Germline V gene lookup returns CDR1 SGHNT and CDR2 YENEEA. With 0 bases removed from V and 1 base from J, the gap between germline ends came to 8 bases. This CDR3 has 15 amino acids. The CDR3 sequence is CASSLESGRTDTQYF. The CDR3, as DNA: TGTGCCAGCAGCTTAGAGTCCGGGCGCACAGATACGCAGTATTTT.

There are a few counts of this clonotype. The V gene is TRBV12-3 or TRBV12-4, the J gene TRBJ2-1, with D uncertain. The CDR3 consists of 12 residues. Trimming stripped 6 bases from V and 11 bases from J, with 14 bases between. The CDR3 loop reads CASSPLGNKQFF. The DNA for the CDR3 is TGTGCCAGCAGCCCTCTTGGGAATAAGCAGTTCTTC.

This clonotype was recorded once. At one of its ends the junction is not consistent with the germline gene, which may arise from a read error. This sequence joins TRBV6-6 and TRBJ1-2; the D is unclear. The germline V gene encodes CDR1 MNHNY and CDR2 SVGAGI (reference sequence). This CDR3 region has 14 residues. The CDR3 here is CASSYAYREYVYTF. The DNA of the CDR3 is TGTGCCAGCAGTTACGCCTATAGAGAGTATGTCTACACCTTC.

V is TRBV4-2 and J is TRBJ2-7; 10 bases map to TRBD2. This CDR3 is built from 15 residues. V dropped 3 bases and J dropped 6; count of bases not matched to a gene: 8. Germline lookup yields CDR1 LGHNA and CDR2 YNFKEQ. CDR3: CASSHWTSGAGEQYF. DNA for the CDR3: TGTGCCAGCAGCCATTGGACTAGCGGAGCCGGCGAGCAGTACTTC.

On this clonotype: Sequence at one end of the junction differs from germline and may be a read error. The genes are TRBV29-1 and TRBJ2-1, with TRBD2 matching over 9 bases. Germline values: CDR1 SQVTM, CDR2 ANQGSEA. CDR3 length equals 13 residues. The DNA for the CDR3 is TGCAGCACAGGATTAGCGGGAGCGACTGAGCAGTCCTTC. Amino acid sequence: CSTGLAGATEQSF.

V usage is TRBV6-4 and J usage is TRBJ2-1; possibly TRBD2 for D (5 bases). The V and J ends lost 3 bases and 11 bases respectively, with 17 bases between them. The CDR3 is 14 residues long. Germline V lookup: CDR1 MRHNA, CDR2 SNTAGT. The CDR3, as DNA: TGTGCCAGCAGTGAACGTGGGAGTGAGGATAAGCAGTTCTTC. Its protein product is CASSERGSEDKQFF.

Note on this clonotype: One end of the junction varies from germline; a read error may be responsible. The rearrangement joins TRBV11-2 to TRBJ2-2; a possible D gene is TRBD2 (6 bases). This CDR3 is built from 17 residues. CDR1 is SGHAT, CDR2 FQNNGV, per germline. CDR3 nucleotide sequence: TGTGCCAACGGCTTAGCATTAGGAGGGGCTAACACCCGGGAGCTGTTTTTT. It yields the protein CANGLALGGANTRELFF.